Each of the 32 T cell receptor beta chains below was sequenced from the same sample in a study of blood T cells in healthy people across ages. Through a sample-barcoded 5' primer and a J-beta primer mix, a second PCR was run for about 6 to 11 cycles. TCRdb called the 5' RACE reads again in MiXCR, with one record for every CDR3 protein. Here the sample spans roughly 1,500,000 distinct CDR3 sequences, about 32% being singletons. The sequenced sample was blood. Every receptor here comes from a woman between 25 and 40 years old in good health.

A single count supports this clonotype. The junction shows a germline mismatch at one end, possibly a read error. As DNA, the CDR3 is TGTGCCAGCAACGTAGGTTATGAGCAGTTCTTC. This gives the protein CASNVGYEQFF. The rearrangement joins TRBV9 to TRBJ2-1; no firm D call. This CDR3 region has 11 residues. The V gene's germline CDR1 is SGDLS and CDR2 YYNGEE. The full variable domain, its missing parts supplied by reference TRBV9 and TRBJ2-1, is DSGVTQTPKHLITATGQRVTLRCSPRSGDLSVYWYQQSLDQGLQFLIQYYNGEERAKGNILERFSAQQFPDLHSELNLSSLELGDSALYFCASNVGYEQFFGPGTRLTVL.

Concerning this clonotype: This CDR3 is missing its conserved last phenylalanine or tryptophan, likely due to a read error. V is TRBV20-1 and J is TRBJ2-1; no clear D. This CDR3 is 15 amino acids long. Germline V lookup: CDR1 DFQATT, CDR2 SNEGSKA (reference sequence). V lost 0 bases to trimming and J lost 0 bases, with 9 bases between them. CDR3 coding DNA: TGCAGTGCTAGAGATCTTTCGAGCTCCTACAATGAGCAGTTCTGC. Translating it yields CSARDLSSSYNEQFC.

CDR3 nucleotides: TGTGCCAGCAGAGTTCAGGCGGGGGTGGACTACGAGCAGTACTTC. This encodes CASRVQAGVDYEQYF. The rearrangement uses TRBV6-1 and TRBJ2-7, with 7 positions matching TRBD2. CDR3 length equals 15 residues. Germline trimming cut 6 bases from V and 3 bases from J; bases unmatched to any gene: 11. Germline V gene data show CDR1 as MNHNS and CDR2 as SASEGT.

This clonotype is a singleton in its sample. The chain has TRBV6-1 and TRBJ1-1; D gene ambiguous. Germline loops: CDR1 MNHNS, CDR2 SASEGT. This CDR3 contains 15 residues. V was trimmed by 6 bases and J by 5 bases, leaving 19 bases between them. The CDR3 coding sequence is TGTGCCAGCAGGACCTTAGTGGGGATGAGGACTGAAGCTTTCTTT. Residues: CASRTLVGMRTEAFF.

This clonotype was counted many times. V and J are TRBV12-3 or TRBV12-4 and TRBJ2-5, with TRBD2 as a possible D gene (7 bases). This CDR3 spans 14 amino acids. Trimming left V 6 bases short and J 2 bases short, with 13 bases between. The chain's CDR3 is CASRRGGGQETQYF. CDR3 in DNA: TGTGCCAGCAGGAGGGGGGGCGGTCAAGAGACCCAGTACTTC.

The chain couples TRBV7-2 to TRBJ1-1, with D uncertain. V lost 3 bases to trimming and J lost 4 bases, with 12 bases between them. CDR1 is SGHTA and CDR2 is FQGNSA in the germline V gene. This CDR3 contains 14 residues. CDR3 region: CASSFYGVSTEAFF. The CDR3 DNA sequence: TGTGCCAGCAGCTTTTATGGGGTTTCCACTGAAGCTTTCTTT.

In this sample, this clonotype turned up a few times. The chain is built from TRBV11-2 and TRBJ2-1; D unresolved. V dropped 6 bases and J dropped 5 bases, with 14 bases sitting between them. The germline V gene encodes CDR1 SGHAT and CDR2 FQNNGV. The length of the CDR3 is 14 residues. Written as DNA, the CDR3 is TGTGCCAGCAGGACTGGCCTGGGAAACAATGAGCAGTTCTTC. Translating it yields CASRTGLGNNEQFF.

In DNA, the CDR3 is TGTGCCAGCAGCTCCGAGGCCCCACAGGGCCCCTACGAGCAGTACTTC. It translates to CASSSEAPQGPYEQYF. V gene TRBV5-6 combines with J gene TRBJ2-7; D perhaps matches TRBD1 (6 bases). Germline V gives CDR1 SGHDT, CDR2 YYEEEE. The CDR3 covers 16 residues. Trimming removed 3 bases at V and 2 bases at J, with 18 bases between.

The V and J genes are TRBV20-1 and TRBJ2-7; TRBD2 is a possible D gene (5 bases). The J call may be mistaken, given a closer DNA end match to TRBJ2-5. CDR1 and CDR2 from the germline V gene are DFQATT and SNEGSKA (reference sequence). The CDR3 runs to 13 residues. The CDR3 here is CSARSRRGETQYF. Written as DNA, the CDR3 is TGCAGTGCTAGGAGCAGGAGAGGGGAGACCCAGTACTTC.

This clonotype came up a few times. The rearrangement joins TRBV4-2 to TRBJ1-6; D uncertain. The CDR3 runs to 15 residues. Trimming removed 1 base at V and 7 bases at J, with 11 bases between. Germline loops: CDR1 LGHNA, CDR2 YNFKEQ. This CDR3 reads CASSQVPVDNSPLHF. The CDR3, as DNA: TGTGCCAGCAGCCAAGTTCCTGTTGACAATTCACCCCTCCACTTT.

CDR3 DNA: TGCGCCAGCAGCTTGCCTCCCTACGGTGGGCAGTACTTC. It encodes CASSLPPYGGQYF. The chain has TRBV5-1 and TRBJ2-7, with no clear D. CDR1 and CDR2 from the germline V gene are SGHRS and YFSETQ. CDR3 length: 13 residues. V gave up 1 base and J gave up 9 bases, with 14 bases separating them.

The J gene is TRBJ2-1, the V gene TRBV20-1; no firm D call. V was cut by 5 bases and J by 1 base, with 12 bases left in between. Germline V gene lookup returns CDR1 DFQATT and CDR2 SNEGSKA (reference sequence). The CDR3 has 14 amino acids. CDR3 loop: CSAQPSQSYNEQFF. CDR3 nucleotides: TGCAGTGCTCAGCCCAGTCAATCCTACAATGAGCAGTTCTTC.

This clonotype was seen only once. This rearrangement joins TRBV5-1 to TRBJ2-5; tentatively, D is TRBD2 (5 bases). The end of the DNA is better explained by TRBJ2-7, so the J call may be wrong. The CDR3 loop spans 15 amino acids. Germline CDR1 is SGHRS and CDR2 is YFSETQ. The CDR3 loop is CASSLGRKETYEQYF. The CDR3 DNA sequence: TGCGCCAGCAGCTTGGGGAGGAAGGAGACCTACGAGCAGTACTTC.

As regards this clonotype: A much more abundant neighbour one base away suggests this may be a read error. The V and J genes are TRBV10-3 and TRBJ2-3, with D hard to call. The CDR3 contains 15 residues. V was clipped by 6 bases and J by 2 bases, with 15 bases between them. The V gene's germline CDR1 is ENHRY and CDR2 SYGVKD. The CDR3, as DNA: TGTGCCATCAGCTCTCGGGCTAGGTCCACAGATACGCAGTATTTT. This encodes CAISSRARSTDTQYF.

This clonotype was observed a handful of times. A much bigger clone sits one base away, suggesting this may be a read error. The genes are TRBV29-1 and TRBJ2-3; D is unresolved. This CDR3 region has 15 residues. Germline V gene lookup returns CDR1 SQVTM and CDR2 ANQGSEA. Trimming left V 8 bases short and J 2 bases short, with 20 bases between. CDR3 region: CSIVPAKHITDTQYF. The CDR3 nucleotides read TGCAGCATTGTTCCAGCCAAGCATATCACAGATACGCAGTATTTT.

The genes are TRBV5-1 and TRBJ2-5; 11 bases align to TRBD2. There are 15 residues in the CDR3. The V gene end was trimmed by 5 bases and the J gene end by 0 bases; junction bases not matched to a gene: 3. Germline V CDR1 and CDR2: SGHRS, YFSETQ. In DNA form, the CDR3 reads TGCGCCAGCAGTTCGACTAGCGGGAACCAAGAGACCCAGTACTTC. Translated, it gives CASSSTSGNQETQYF. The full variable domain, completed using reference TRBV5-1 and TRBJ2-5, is KAGVTQTPRYLIKTRGQQVTLSCSPISGHRSVSWYQQTPGQGLQFLFEYFSETQRNKGNFPGRFSGRQFSNSRSEMNVSTLELGDSALYLCASSSTSGNQETQYFGPGTRLLVL.

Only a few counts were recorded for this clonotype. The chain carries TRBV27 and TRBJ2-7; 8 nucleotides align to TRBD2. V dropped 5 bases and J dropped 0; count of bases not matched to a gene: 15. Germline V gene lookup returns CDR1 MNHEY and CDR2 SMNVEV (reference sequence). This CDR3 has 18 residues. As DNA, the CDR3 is TGTGCCAGCAGTCCCCTTCTAGCGGGCGCAGGACTCTCCTACGAGCAGTACTTC. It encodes CASSPLLAGAGLSYEQYF.

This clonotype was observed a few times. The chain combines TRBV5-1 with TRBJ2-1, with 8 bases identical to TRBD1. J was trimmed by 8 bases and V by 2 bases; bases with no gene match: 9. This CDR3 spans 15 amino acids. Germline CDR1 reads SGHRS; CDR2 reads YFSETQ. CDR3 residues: CASSFRGPQGDEQFF. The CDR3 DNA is TGCGCCAGCAGCTTCAGGGGGCCCCAAGGAGATGAGCAGTTCTTC.

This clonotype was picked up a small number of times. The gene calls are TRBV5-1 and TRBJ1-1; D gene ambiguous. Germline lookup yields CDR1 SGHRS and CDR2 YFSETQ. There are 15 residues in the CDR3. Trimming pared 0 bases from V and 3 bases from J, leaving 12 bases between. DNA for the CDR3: TGCGCCAGCAGCTTGGGCGGCAGCCACCACACTGAAGCTTTCTTT. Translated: CASSLGGSHHTEAFF.

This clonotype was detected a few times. CDR3 sequence (DNA): TGTGCTAGTGGTCCGGGACTAGCGCAATCAATGCAGTATTTT. Translation: CASGPGLAQSMQYF. The chain employs TRBV12-5 and TRBJ2-3; the match to TRBD2 covers 10 bases. Germline values: CDR1 LGHNT, CDR2 FRNRAP. CDR3 size: 14 residues. Trimming at V came to 5 bases and at J to 11 bases, leaving 10 bases not matched to a gene.

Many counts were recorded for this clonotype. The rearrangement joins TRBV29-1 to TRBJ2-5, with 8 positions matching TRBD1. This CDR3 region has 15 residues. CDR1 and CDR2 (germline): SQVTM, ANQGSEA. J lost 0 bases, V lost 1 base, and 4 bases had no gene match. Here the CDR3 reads CSVEAGTGNQETQYF. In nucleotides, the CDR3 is TGCAGCGTTGAAGCTGGGACAGGAAACCAAGAGACCCAGTACTTC.

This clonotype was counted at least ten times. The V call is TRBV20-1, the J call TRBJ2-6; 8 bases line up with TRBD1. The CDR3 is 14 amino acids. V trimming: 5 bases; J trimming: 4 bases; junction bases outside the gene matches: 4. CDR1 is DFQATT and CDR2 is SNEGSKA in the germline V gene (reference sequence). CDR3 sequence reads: CSAAGGAGANVLTF. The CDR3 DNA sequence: TGCAGTGCTGCAGGGGGCGCCGGGGCCAACGTCCTGACTTTC.

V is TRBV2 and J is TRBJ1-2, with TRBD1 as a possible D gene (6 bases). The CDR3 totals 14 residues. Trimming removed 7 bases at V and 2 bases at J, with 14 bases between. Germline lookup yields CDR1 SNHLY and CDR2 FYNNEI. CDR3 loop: CASTSVTGNYGYTF. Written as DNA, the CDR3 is TGTGCCAGCACCTCCGTTACAGGGAACTATGGCTACACCTTC. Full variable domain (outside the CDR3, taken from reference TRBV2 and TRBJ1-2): EPEVTQTPSHQVTQMGQEVILRCVPISNHLYFYWYRQILGQKVEFLVSFYNNEISEKSEIFDDQFSVERPDGSNFTLKIRSTKLEDSAMYFCASTSVTGNYGYTFGSGTRLTVV.

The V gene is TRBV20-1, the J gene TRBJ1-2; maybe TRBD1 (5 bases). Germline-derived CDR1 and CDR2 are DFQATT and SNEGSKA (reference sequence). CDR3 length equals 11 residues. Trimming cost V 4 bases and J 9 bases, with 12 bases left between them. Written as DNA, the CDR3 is TGCAGTGCTAACAGTCAGGGTCGCTACACCTTC. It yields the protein CSANSQGRYTF.

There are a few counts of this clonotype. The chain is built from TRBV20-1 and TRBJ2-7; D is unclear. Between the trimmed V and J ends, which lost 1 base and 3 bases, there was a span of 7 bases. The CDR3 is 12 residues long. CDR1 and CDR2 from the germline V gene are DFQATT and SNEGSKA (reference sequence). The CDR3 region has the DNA TGCAGTGCTAGAGGCGACAACTACGAGCAGTACTTC. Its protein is CSARGDNYEQYF.

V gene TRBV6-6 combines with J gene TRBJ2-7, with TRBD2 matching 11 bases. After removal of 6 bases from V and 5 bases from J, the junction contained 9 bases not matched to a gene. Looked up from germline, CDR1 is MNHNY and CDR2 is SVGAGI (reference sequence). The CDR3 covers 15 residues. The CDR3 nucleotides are TGTGCCAGCAGCCTTGTTAGCGGGAGGGAAAACGAGCAGTACTTC. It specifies CASSLVSGRENEQYF.

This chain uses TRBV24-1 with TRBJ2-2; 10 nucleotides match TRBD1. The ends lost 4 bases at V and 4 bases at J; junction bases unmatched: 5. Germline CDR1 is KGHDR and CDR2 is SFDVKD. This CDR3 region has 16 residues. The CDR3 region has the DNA TGTGCCACCAGTGACCCGGGACAGGGGAGCACCGGGGAGCTGTTTTTT. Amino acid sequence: CATSDPGQGSTGELFF.

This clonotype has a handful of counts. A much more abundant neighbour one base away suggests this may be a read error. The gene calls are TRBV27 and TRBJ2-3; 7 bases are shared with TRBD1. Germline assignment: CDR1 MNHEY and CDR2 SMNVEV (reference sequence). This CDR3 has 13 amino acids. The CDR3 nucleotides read TGTGCCGGCAGCAGGGGGTGGCCAGATACGCAGTATTTT. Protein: CAGSRGWPDTQYF.

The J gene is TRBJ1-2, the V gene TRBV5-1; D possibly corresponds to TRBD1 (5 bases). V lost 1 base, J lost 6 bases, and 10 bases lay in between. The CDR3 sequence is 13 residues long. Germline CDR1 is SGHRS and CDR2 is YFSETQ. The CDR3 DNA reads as TGCGCCAGCAGCTTGATGACGGGGGATGGCTACACCTTC. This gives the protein CASSLMTGDGYTF.

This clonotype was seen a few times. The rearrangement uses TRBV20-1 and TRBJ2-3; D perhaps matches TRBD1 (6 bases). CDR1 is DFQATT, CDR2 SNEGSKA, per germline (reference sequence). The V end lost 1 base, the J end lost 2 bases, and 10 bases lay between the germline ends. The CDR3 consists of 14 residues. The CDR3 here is CSARGQDDTDTQYF. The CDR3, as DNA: TGCAGTGCTAGAGGACAGGACGACACAGATACGCAGTATTTT.

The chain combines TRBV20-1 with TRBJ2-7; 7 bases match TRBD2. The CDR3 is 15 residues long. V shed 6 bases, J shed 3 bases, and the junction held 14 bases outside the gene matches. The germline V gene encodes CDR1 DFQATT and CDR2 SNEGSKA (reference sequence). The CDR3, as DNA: TGCAGTGCCCCGTTTTGGGCGGGAGAGCGCTACGAGCAGTACTTC. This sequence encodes CSAPFWAGERYEQYF.

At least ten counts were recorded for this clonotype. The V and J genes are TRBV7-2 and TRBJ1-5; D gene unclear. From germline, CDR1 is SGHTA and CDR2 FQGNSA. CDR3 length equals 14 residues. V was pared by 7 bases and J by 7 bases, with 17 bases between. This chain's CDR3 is CASTSATRSQPQHF. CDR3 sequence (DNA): TGTGCCAGCACCAGCGCGACCAGGTCGCAGCCCCAGCATTTT.